These 2 T cell receptor beta chains came from one sample sequenced in a study of regulatory T cells in long-lasting Graves disease. Arm-PCR with iRepertoire HTBI primers amplified the CDR3 regions for these TCR beta libraries. MiXCR, applied by TCRdb to the multiplex PCR reads, yields one record per CDR3 protein. The sample records about 540,000 distinct CDR3 sequences, approximately 13% being singletons. The time point was: newly diagnosed GD, antithyroid drugs for less than 3 months. PBMC RNA served as the TCR library source. The sample also formed part of further work on T cells in Graves' hyperthyroidism and ophthalmopathy.

Sequences were derived from peripheral blood mononuclear cells (PBMCs), sampled at new diagnosis, from a patient treated with antithyroid drugs. The source is a man in his thirties or forties with Graves disease.

This clonotype was detected ten times or more. The chain's CDR3 is CASSLGGWTEAFF. CDR3 DNA sequence: TGTGCCAGCAGCTTGGGGGGGTGGACTGAAGCTTTCTTT. The chain couples TRBV11-2 to TRBJ1-1; a possible D gene is TRBD1 (5 bases). The length of the CDR3 is 13 residues. The V gene's germline CDR1 is SGHAT and CDR2 FQNNGV. V lost 3 bases, J lost 5 bases, and 10 bases lay in between.

Details on this clonotype: Just one base apart from a much larger clone, this may be a read error. V and J are TRBV6-1 and TRBJ2-2; 8 bases match TRBD2. The CDR3 covers 14 residues. The germline CDR1 and CDR2 sequences are MNHNS and SASEGT. CDR3 coding DNA: TGTACCAGCAGCGCGGGACTAGAGACGGGGGAGCTGTTTTTT. As protein: CTSSAGLETGELFF.